This paragraph covers one TCR beta chain sequence. What it recognizes is unknown. When replicate PCRs were run on sorted subsets, they used about 200 ng DNA, approximately 33,000 T cell genomes. The method was immunoSEQ multiplex PCR; TCRdb's version includes in-frame clones alone and lacks a portion of them. The sample lists 2 million to 3 million clones, roughly 93% occurring once. The data stem from a study of shared clonotypes between healthy human individuals. Regarding the study as a whole: The study drew on few donors, limiting represented genetic and exposure-history diversity. In several donors, about 5% of naive CD4 clonotypes appeared in common.

V was pared by 6 bases and J by 7 bases, with 9 bases of the junction left unmatched. CDR3 length: 13 amino acids. The germline CDR1 and CDR2 sequences are GTSNPN and SVGIG (reference sequence). The sequencing sample was made of naive CD4+ T cells from PBMCs. The subset is: CD45RA+ positively selected. This chain joins TRBV30 and TRBJ1-5; TRBD1 aligns across 7 bases. The source is a man between 18 and 35 years old in good health. Some clones in this sample may be carry-over from other donors' samples. The CDR3 loop reads CACDRVGSQPQHF. CDR3 DNA sequence: TGTGCCTGCGACAGGGTAGGGAGCCAGCCCCAGCATTTT. The complete variable domain, with remaining parts taken from reference TRBV30 and TRBJ1-5, reads SQTIHQWPATLVQPVGSPLSLECTVEGTSNPNLYWYRQAAGRGLQLLFYSVGIGQISSEVPQNLSASRPQDRQFILSSKKLLLSDSGFYLCACDRVGSQPQHFGDGTRLSIL.